Each of the 14 T cell receptor beta chains below was sequenced from the same sample in a study of T cell repertoires in aging, cancer and after chemotherapy. A mixed TRB-A/B primer pool amplified rearranged TRB by multiplex touch-down PCR. MiXCR, run by TCRdb on the multiplex PCR reads, gives a single entry per CDR3 protein. The sample contains over 2,000 distinct CDR3 sequences, under 40% of which appear only once. The template was genomic DNA from peripheral blood, not RNA. Sequencing was carried out using blood. The receptors derive from a human donor with a solid tumor.

This chain connects TRBV15 to TRBJ2-1; no clear D. The germline V gene has CDR1 LNHNV and CDR2 YYDKDF (reference sequence). The V end was cut by 2 bases, the J end by 10 bases, with 15 bases between. The CDR3 totals 14 residues. The CDR3 loop reads CATSRLGDPYEQFF. The CDR3, as DNA: TGTGCCACCAGCAGATTAGGAGATCCCTACGAGCAGTTCTTC.

This clonotype was seen only a few times. This chain links TRBV6-1 with TRBJ1-5; D not resolved. There are 14 residues in the CDR3. Germline V lookup: CDR1 MNHNS, CDR2 SASEGT. V was cut by 7 bases and J by 0 bases, with 10 bases left in between. Here the CDR3 reads CASIRRGSNQPQHF. The CDR3 region has the DNA TGTGCCAGCATTAGACGGGGTAGCAATCAGCCCCAGCATTTT.

This clonotype was observed a few times. The genes are TRBV11-2 and TRBJ2-7; possibly TRBD2 for D (5 bases). The V end lost 2 bases, the J end lost 0 bases, and 11 bases lay between the germline ends. CDR3 length: 15 amino acids. Germline V gene data show CDR1 as SGHAT and CDR2 as FQNNGV. The CDR3 spells CASSLPEGNSYEQYF. CDR3 sequence (DNA): TGTGCCAGCAGCTTACCCGAGGGAAACTCCTACGAGCAGTACTTC. Supplemented by reference TRBV11-2 and TRBJ2-7, the full variable domain reads EAGVAQSPRYKIIEKRQSVAFWCNPISGHATLYWYQQILGQGPKLLIQFQNNGVVDDSQLPKDRFSAERLKGVDSTLKIQPAKLEDSAVYLCASSLPEGNSYEQYFGPGTRLTVT.

The gene calls are TRBV5-6 and TRBJ1-5; D not certain. Germline V gene lookup returns CDR1 SGHDT and CDR2 YYEEEE. V lost 1 base to trimming and J lost 0 bases, with 8 bases between them. This CDR3 has 15 residues. CDR3 in amino acids: CASSLSGYSNQPQHF. The CDR3 DNA sequence: TGTGCCAGCAGCTTGTCGGGCTATAGCAATCAGCCCCAGCATTTT. Full variable domain (remainder filled in from reference TRBV5-6 and TRBJ1-5): DAGVTQSPTHLIKTRGQQVTLRCSPKSGHDTVSWYQQALGQGPQFIFQYYEEEERQRGNFPDRFSGHQFPNYSSELNVNALLLGDSALYLCASSLSGYSNQPQHFGDGTRLSIL.

This clonotype showed up just a few times. V usage is TRBV5-1 and J usage is TRBJ1-2, with D possibly TRBD1 on 6 matching bases. Germline assignment: CDR1 SGHRS and CDR2 YFSETQ. V lost 0 bases and J 8 bases, leaving 11 bases between the germline ends. This CDR3 is 13 amino acids long. The CDR3 region has the DNA TGCGCCAGCAGCTTGGGGCAGGGGACAGGCTACACCTTC. Residues: CASSLGQGTGYTF.

This clonotype was seen a few times. This rearrangement joins TRBV5-1 to TRBJ2-1; TRBD2 agrees at 10 bases. The CDR3 runs to 15 residues. Germline trimming cut 4 bases from V and 6 bases from J; bases unmatched to any gene: 7. Germline V CDR1 and CDR2: SGHRS, YFSETQ. The CDR3 DNA reads as TGCGCCAGCAGCAAAAGCGGGGGGGCCGGCAATGAGCAGTTCTTC. This gives the protein CASSKSGGAGNEQFF.

This chain joins TRBV20-1 and TRBJ2-5, with 9 bases identical to TRBD1. The CDR3 has 12 amino acids. Germline CDR1 and CDR2: DFQATT and SNEGSKA (reference sequence). DNA for the CDR3: TGCAGCGGGACAGGGCCGACGGAGACCCAGTACTTC. Protein: CSGTGPTETQYF.

This clonotype is large (0.1 to 1%) by share. V and J are TRBV29-1 and TRBJ2-7, with 7 bases lining up with TRBD2. Losses at the gene ends were 3 bases for V and 3 bases for J; bases not matched to a gene: 5. CDR3 size: 13 residues. Per the germline V gene, CDR1 is SQVTM and CDR2 is ANQGSEA. The CDR3 sequence is CSVEGGSGYEQYF. The CDR3 DNA sequence: TGCAGCGTTGAGGGCGGGAGTGGCTACGAGCAGTACTTC.

The chain joins TRBV18 to TRBJ2-1; D gene uncertain. V was trimmed by 0 bases and J by 5 bases, leaving 8 bases between them. This CDR3 contains 14 residues. Germline loops: CDR1 KGHSH, CDR2 LQKENI. CDR3 loop: CASSPPSIDNEQFF. The CDR3 DNA reads as TGTGCCAGCTCACCACCTTCCATAGACAATGAGCAGTTCTTC. Using reference TRBV18 and TRBJ2-1 for the parts outside the CDR3, the full variable domain is NAGVMQNPRHLVRRRGQEARLRCSPMKGHSHVYWYRQLPEEGLKFMVYLQKENIIDESGMPKERFSAEFPKEGPSILRIQQVVRGDSAAYFCASSPPSIDNEQFFGPGTRLTVL.

This sequence joins TRBV5-1 and TRBJ2-5; TRBD1 might be the D (6 bases). The V gene's germline CDR1 is SGHRS and CDR2 YFSETQ. The CDR3 covers 15 residues. Trimming pared 0 bases from V and 5 bases from J, leaving 14 bases between. In nucleotides, the CDR3 is TGCGCCAGCAGCTTGGTGGCAGGGGCCGTGGAGACCCAGTACTTC. It specifies CASSLVAGAVETQYF.

This clonotype was picked up one time. One base away lies a much larger clone, so this may be a sequencing read error. This chain connects TRBV6-5 to TRBJ2-5; possibly TRBD1 or TRBD2 for D (5 bases each). Germline loops: CDR1 MNHEY, CDR2 SVGAGI. The length of the CDR3 is 16 residues. Trimming removed 7 bases from V and 10 bases from J, with 28 bases in between. The CDR3 bases are TGTGCCAGCAATGTTGGAGCTCGGCGAGGGGTAGGGAGCCAGTACTTC. It encodes CASNVGARRGVGSQYF.

The rearrangement joins TRBV27 to TRBJ2-7; 9 bases map to TRBD2. Germline-derived CDR1 and CDR2 are MNHEY and SMNVEV (reference sequence). The CDR3 is 15 amino acids. The V and J ends lost 6 bases and 2 bases, in that order; junction bases with no gene match: 8. The CDR3 reads CASRLKPSGTYEQYF. The DNA for the CDR3 is TGTGCCAGCAGGCTGAAGCCTAGCGGGACCTACGAGCAGTACTTC.

Sample share makes this clonotype large (0.1 to 1%). V usage is TRBV30 and J usage is TRBJ2-1, with D unresolved. This CDR3 comprises 13 residues. From germline, CDR1 is GTSNPN and CDR2 SVGIG (reference sequence). Trimming left V 0 bases short and J 3 bases short, with 6 bases between. In DNA form, the CDR3 reads TGTGCCTGGAGTGTACCGAACTACAATGAGCAGTTCTTC. Its translation: CAWSVPNYNEQFF.

This clonotype is judged medium-sized. The chain carries TRBV30 and TRBJ1-2; 7 nucleotides agree with TRBD1. The CDR3 loop spans 13 amino acids. Per the germline V gene, CDR1 is GTSNPN and CDR2 is SVGIG (reference sequence). With 2 bases clipped from V and 10 bases from J, the junction kept 10 bases outside the gene matches. CDR3 nucleotides: TGTGCCTGGAGTACAGGTTGGACAGGAGCCTACACCTTC. It encodes CAWSTGWTGAYTF.